This TCR beta chain was sequenced in a study of monozygotic twins with inflammatory bowel disease. Study-level points and caveats: Clonotypes shared with others were fewer in IBD patients than in healthy twins, especially with disease activity.

Comments on this clonotype: Its cognate antigen is unknown.

Both the TCRalpha cDNA and the TCRbeta cDNA were taken through two nested PCRs, lasting approximately 16 and 10 cycles. TCRdb re-called the 5' RACE reads and gives one entry per CDR3 protein, without DNA. This repertoire includes 400,000 or so distinct CDR3 sequences. Germline V gene sequence: CDR1 SGHDT, CDR2 YYEEEE. CDR3 length equals 17 residues. The receptor was derived from a human donor with ulcerative colitis or Crohn's disease, or a healthy co-twin of an affected twin (not recorded which). The V and J genes are TRBV5-6 and TRBJ1-1; TCRdb calls TRBD1, which cannot be checked without DNA. The specimen was blood. This CDR3 is CASSLMGQVLRATEAFF.